The clone carrying this T cell receptor beta chain was seen a few times. Its antigen is undetermined. The PCR was carried out with 60 Vbeta primers and 13 Jbeta primers. TCRdb keeps only in-frame clones here, not all; method: immunoSEQ multiplex PCR. The table includes more than 95,000 clones, 80% detected once. This CDR3 region has 14 residues. Trimming removed 7 bases from V and 8 bases from J, with 20 bases in between. Germline lookup yields CDR1 LNHDA and CDR2 SQIVND (reference sequence). These data belong to a study of cytomegalovirus exposure and HLA in healthy donors. Study at large: Early release data held around 80 million unique TCRs from HLA-typed donors.

Donors were ostensibly healthy at sampling, although undocumented immune exposures were probable. Study-wide points: It was shown in a later analysis that HLA-associated TCR beta chains were more clonally expanded than other, equally common chains. An observed cluster of highly shared sequence variants was recorded as a likely sequencing artifact.

The gene calls are TRBV19 and TRBJ1-2; D not certain. This receptor was identified in a man aged 25-45 years in good health and CMV-seropositive. The sample consisted of PBMCs. CDR3 sequence (DNA): TGTGCCAGTACCCTCTCTCGGGAGGATGAAGGCTACACCTTC. Translating it yields CASTLSREDEGYTF.